The source of this T cell receptor beta chain is a study of blood T cell repertoires in COVID-19 (dated by TCRdb to the early 2020s). Notes on the research overall: The collaborator samples originated in the United States, Italy and Spain and spanned the acute and convalescent phases of COVID-19. The sample metadata nearly always contained a de-identified subject ID, COVID-19 status, age in years and sex. The repertoires were released in a freely available public database meant as a resource for research on the immune response to SARS-CoV-2. Subjects who had been exposed to COVID-19, were actively infected with it, or had recovered from it provided the deeply sampled blood TCRbeta repertoires that made up the dataset. Samples came from the ongoing ImmuneRACE study (first 160 participants) plus 1,254 subjects from 6 global collaborators. Where available, HLA class I and class II types were taken from metadata supplied by the sample provider and were not determined by assay-based typing. The prospective study material was composed of cDNA or gDNA derived from T cells, B-cell-depleted T cells, or PBMCs. Overall study results and their limits: The quantity of clinical and demographic metadata differed by source and by participant and was supplied without curation.

Whole blood was collected in K2EDTA tubes by collaborating institutions according to the institutions' own protocols. For TCRbeta analysis, collaborator samples were shipped as frozen whole blood, as isolated PBMCs, or as DNA extracted from either sample type. The germline V gene (reference sequence) supplies CDR1 DFQATT and CDR2 SNEGSKA. Including cysteine and phenylalanine, the CDR3 has 15 amino acids. Solely the CDR3 DNA is kept, with 45 bases framed from the first base. After removal of 3 bases from V and 3 bases from J, the junction retains 8 bases not matched to a gene. TCRbeta CDR3 regions were amplified from genomic DNA using the immunoSEQ Assay, a bias-controlled multiplex PCR. The published analysis was carried out like this. The number of nucleated cells in each sample was estimated by amplification of reference gene primers within the assay. Sequence reads were collapsed and filtered to measure the absolute abundance of every unique TCRbeta CDR3 rearrangement. For each sample, productive Simpson clonality was calculated as the square root of Simpson's diversity index over productive rearrangements. The table comes from immuneACCESS by way of TCRdb, which keeps in-frame sequences with V and J called. Part of the clones is missing from these tables; in studies checked, under half for an unresolved V gene and the rest for unknown reasons. The V and J calls and clone size come from that table; D and trimming were worked out from the DNA. Across this sample there are 250,000 to 300,000 clones, with around 86% seen only once. Clones ranked in the top ten supply about 3.5% of the sample.

As to this clone: Its antigen is currently not known. There are no base qualities to consult, and no much larger clone falls within one base.

Sequencing input: peripheral blood. The TCR was taken from a man between 18 and 29 years old with active or convalescent COVID-19. The chain employs TRBV20-1 and TRBJ2-7, and TRBD1 aligns with 10 junction nucleotides. The sequence in DNA is TGCAGTGCTAGTGAGGTCGGACAGGGGGTCTACGAGCAGTACTTC. Its translation is CSASEVGQGVYEQYF.